Following are 25 T cell receptor beta chains from one sample sequenced in a study of CD8 T cells in Susac syndrome. After extraction with the RNeasy kit, 0.5 to 1 ug of the RNA was reverse transcribed using random hexamers. TCRdb recomputed calls from the immunoSEQ multiplex PCR reads with MiXCR, one row per CDR3 protein. Seen here are some 250,000 distinct CDR3 sequences, 90% to 97% observed once, and the top ten hold about 0.094%. The source material was CD4+ T cells from PBMCs. The receptors were gathered from a human donor with Susac syndrome.

The chain combines TRBV5-8 with TRBJ1-5; D is uncertain. The CDR3 consists of 14 residues. Trimming removed 0 bases at V and 7 bases at J, with 11 bases between. Germline V CDR1 and CDR2: SGHTS, YDEGEE. As DNA, the CDR3 is TGTGCCAGCAGCTTGGGTGGTTCGCGGCAGCCCCAGCATTTT. Its protein product is CASSLGGSRQPQHF.

This clonotype was found once. The chain combines TRBV11-2 with TRBJ2-5; 8 bases line up with TRBD2. Germline V gives CDR1 SGHAT, CDR2 FQNNGV. The CDR3 is made up of 15 amino acids. V lost 8 bases and J lost 1; bases outside the gene matches: 9. CDR3 in amino acids: CASRGLAQFQETQYF. The CDR3 bases are TGTGCCAGCCGCGGACTAGCCCAATTCCAAGAGACCCAGTACTTC.

The chain couples TRBV4-1 to TRBJ2-7; 8 positions match TRBD1. There are 15 residues in the CDR3. The V and J ends lost 3 bases and 0 bases, in that order; junction bases with no gene match: 4. CDR1 and CDR2 (germline): MGHRA, YSYEKL. CDR3 DNA sequence: TGCGCCAGCAGCCATGCGGACAGGGACTCCTACGAGCAGTACTTC. This encodes CASSHADRDSYEQYF.

V is TRBV29-1 and J is TRBJ2-1; 8 positions agree with TRBD2. This CDR3 region has 14 residues. Germline CDR1 reads SQVTM; CDR2 reads ANQGSEA. The ends lost 3 bases at V and 8 bases at J; junction bases unmatched: 9. The CDR3 is CSVESGGLGDEQFF. The CDR3 nucleotides read TGCAGCGTTGAGTCGGGAGGGCTTGGGGATGAGCAGTTCTTC.

In regard to this clonotype: An end of the junction differs from the germline gene, which may be a read error. This rearrangement joins TRBV29-1 to TRBJ1-5; 10 positions agree with TRBD1. The CDR3 length is 17 residues. Germline V lookup: CDR1 SQVTM, CDR2 ANQGSEA. The CDR3 loop reads CSVCHKPTTGGNQPQHF. The CDR3 nucleotides read TGCAGCGTTTGTCATAAACCCACGACAGGGGGCAACCAGCCCCAGCATTTT.

The rearrangement joins TRBV7-3 to TRBJ2-1; 11 nucleotides match TRBD2. Unmatched junction bases numbered 6, after V lost 5 bases and J lost 3 bases. Germline V lookup: CDR1 SGHTA, CDR2 FQGTGA. The CDR3 length is 16 residues. This CDR3 reads CASSLRGTSGYNEQFF. The CDR3 DNA reads TGTGCCAGCAGCCTCCGGGGGACTAGCGGCTACAATGAGCAGTTCTTC.

This clonotype has a single count. The V and J genes are TRBV30 and TRBJ1-2; the D gene is possibly TRBD1 (5 bases). The CDR3 contains 14 residues. The germline gives CDR1 GTSNPN, CDR2 SVGIG (reference sequence). Trimming pared 1 base from V and 3 bases from J, leaving 12 bases between. CDR3 in DNA: TGTGCCTGGAGTGCCAGTTCCAGGGACTATGGCTACACCTTC. This encodes CAWSASSRDYGYTF.

J is TRBJ1-5 and V is TRBV30, with D uncertain. Germline V gene data show CDR1 as GTSNPN and CDR2 as SVGIG (reference sequence). The CDR3 has 15 residues. V lost 0 bases and J lost 2, with 11 bases in between. The CDR3 loop reads CAWSVLGWGNQPQHF. The CDR3 DNA reads as TGTGCCTGGAGTGTACTGGGTTGGGGCAATCAGCCCCAGCATTTT.

The chain uses TRBV4-1 and TRBJ2-1, with 7 bases that match TRBD1. Per germline, CDR1 MGHRA and CDR2 YSYEKL. The V gene end was trimmed by 0 bases and the J gene end by 15 bases; junction bases not matched to a gene: 20. This CDR3 region has 17 residues. The CDR3 DNA sequence: TGCGCCAGCAGCCAAGATCATGGTGTCAGGGGGTCCCTTCCGAGGTTCTTC. It yields the protein CASSQDHGVRGSLPRFF.

The chain uses TRBV20-1 and TRBJ2-1; 14 nucleotides match TRBD2. In germline, CDR1 is DFQATT, CDR2 SNEGSKA (reference sequence). V dropped 6 bases and J dropped 8; count of bases not matched to a gene: 3. This CDR3 spans 13 amino acids. The CDR3 region has the DNA TGCAGTGCCGAGGGACTAGCGGGAGATGAGCAGTTCTTC. Translating gives CSAEGLAGDEQFF.

J is TRBJ1-1 and V is TRBV29-1, with no clear D. Trimming removed 6 bases from V and 1 base from J, with 9 bases in between. Looked up from germline, CDR1 is SQVTM and CDR2 is ANQGSEA. This CDR3 is built from 12 residues. Here the CDR3 reads CSVHHGNTEAFF. The CDR3 region has the DNA TGCAGCGTCCACCACGGGAACACTGAAGCTTTCTTT.

The chain couples TRBV11-2 to TRBJ2-2; D is unresolved. Germline assignment: CDR1 SGHAT and CDR2 FQNNGV. The CDR3 length is 13 residues. The germline V and J ends were trimmed by 6 bases and 7 bases, with 12 bases remaining between them. The CDR3 sequence: CASSPALGGELFF. DNA of the CDR3: TGTGCCAGCAGTCCCGCCCTGGGCGGGGAGCTGTTTTTT.

The chain carries TRBV7-9 and TRBJ2-7; 9 bases match TRBD1. V shed 5 bases and J 3 bases; nucleotides not matched to a gene: 5. CDR1 is SEHNR, CDR2 FQNEAQ, per germline (reference sequence). This CDR3 region has 14 residues. The CDR3 bases are TGTGCCAGCAGCGAGGGACAGGGTAACTACGAGCAGTACTTC. Translation: CASSEGQGNYEQYF.

V gene TRBV5-4 combines with J gene TRBJ2-5, with D uncertain. This CDR3 region has 14 residues. Trimming took 2 bases from V and 5 from J, leaving 13 bases between them. The germline gives CDR1 SGHNT, CDR2 YYREEE (reference sequence). This chain's CDR3 is CASSFRVPGETQYF. The CDR3 nucleotides read TGTGCCAGCAGCTTTCGGGTTCCTGGGGAGACCCAGTACTTC.

The rearrangement joins TRBV3-1 to TRBJ2-1; 11 bases fit TRBD1. Germline V gene sequence: CDR1 LGHDT, CDR2 YNNKEL (reference sequence). The V gene end was trimmed by 4 bases and the J gene end by 9 bases; junction bases not matched to a gene: 5. This CDR3 is 14 amino acids long. CDR3 protein: CASSRGQGGSEQFF. The CDR3 region has the DNA TGTGCCAGCAGCCGGGGACAGGGGGGGAGTGAGCAGTTCTTC.

CDR3 sequence reads: CSTRSGETQYF. In DNA, the CDR3 is TGCAGCACTCGATCCGGAGAGACCCAGTACTTC. V and J are TRBV29-1 and TRBJ2-5; D remains ambiguous. The CDR3 spans 11 residues. V lost 8 bases and J lost 4, with 11 bases in between. The germline V gene encodes CDR1 SQVTM and CDR2 ANQGSEA.

J is TRBJ2-1 and V is TRBV14; D is ambiguous. The CDR3 has 13 amino acids. The V end was cut by 3 bases, the J end by 9 bases, with 12 bases between. The germline CDR1 and CDR2 sequences are SGHDN and FVKESK. The CDR3 DNA is TGTGCCAGCAGCCAGGTCGTAGCTGGTGAGCAGTTCTTC. Protein sequence: CASSQVVAGEQFF.

The chain carries TRBV15 and TRBJ1-1; no firm D call. This CDR3 contains 15 residues. V was cut by 1 base and J by 0 bases, with 9 bases left in between. Per germline, CDR1 LNHNV and CDR2 YYDKDF (reference sequence). The CDR3 here is CATSRVFRMNTEAFF. CDR3 coding DNA: TGTGCCACCAGCAGAGTCTTTCGGATGAACACTGAAGCTTTCTTT.

The rearrangement links TRBV20-1 to TRBJ1-2, with D possibly matching TRBD1 (5 bases). V was shortened by 6 bases and J by 2 bases, with 22 bases between the two germline ends. Looked up from germline, CDR1 is DFQATT and CDR2 is SNEGSKA (reference sequence). This CDR3 has 16 amino acids. The CDR3 sequence is CSALPGGWMSNYGYTF. The DNA for the CDR3 is TGCAGTGCACTCCCGGGGGGGTGGATGTCCAACTATGGCTACACCTTC.

CDR3 region: CATPIRSTQETQYF. The CDR3 nucleotides read TGTGCCACCCCGATTCGGTCGACCCAAGAGACCCAGTACTTC. V and J are TRBV24-1 and TRBJ2-5; no definite D call. V lost 9 bases and J 1 base, leaving 14 bases between the germline ends. Germline values: CDR1 KGHDR, CDR2 SFDVKD. CDR3 size: 14 residues.

This rearrangement joins TRBV27 to TRBJ1-2; D is unclear. Germline assignment: CDR1 MNHEY and CDR2 SMNVEV (reference sequence). The CDR3 totals 13 residues. Deletions cut 7 bases from V and 0 bases from J, with 9 bases between. DNA for the CDR3: TGTGCCAGCAAGGCACAGTCTAACTATGGCTACACCTTC. Translated: CASKAQSNYGYTF.

This clonotype has a single count. This chain uses TRBV30 with TRBJ2-7, with D unresolved. Germline-derived CDR1 and CDR2 are GTSNPN and SVGIG (reference sequence). The CDR3 covers 11 residues. Trimming stripped 4 bases from V and 3 bases from J, with 7 bases between. CDR3 sequence (DNA): TGTGCCTGGATGAATAACTACGAGCAGTACTTC. Translated, it gives CAWMNNYEQYF.

The V call is TRBV6-5, the J call TRBJ2-1; D is ambiguous. Germline V gives CDR1 MNHEY, CDR2 SVGAGI. V was trimmed by 6 bases and J by 10 bases, leaving 13 bases between them. The CDR3 is 12 residues long. Written as DNA, the CDR3 is TGTGCCAGCAGCCCGACCAGTCGCGAGCAGTTCTTC. Protein product: CASSPTSREQFF.

This chain uses TRBV15 with TRBJ1-2; 9 nucleotides align to TRBD1. CDR3 length: 15 amino acids. The J segment lost 2 bases and the V segment lost 1 base, leaving 2 bases of the junction unmatched. CDR1 is LNHNV and CDR2 is YYDKDF in the germline V gene (reference sequence). CDR3 region: CATSRGGQGNYGYTF. The CDR3 DNA follows: TGTGCCACCAGCAGAGGAGGACAGGGGAACTATGGCTACACCTTC.

The CDR3 DNA sequence: TGTGCCAGCAGTTTAGGAGCGGTGATGAACAATGAGCAGTTCTTC. Its protein is CASSLGAVMNNEQFF. The J gene is TRBJ2-1, the V gene TRBV12-3 or TRBV12-4; a possible D gene is TRBD2 (5 bases). This CDR3 is built from 15 residues. The V gene lost 1 base and the J gene lost 5 bases, with 12 bases spanning the gap.